The text below deals with one TCR beta chain. This entry comes from a study of cytomegalovirus exposure and HLA in healthy donors. PCR primers comprised 60 Vbeta and 13 Jbeta primers. Here immunoSEQ multiplex PCR was the method, and the copy in TCRdb shows in-frame clones only, minus some. The sample holds around 120,000 clones, over 65% seen once. J was trimmed by 5 bases and V by 0 bases; bases with no gene match: 13. CDR1 and CDR2 from the germline V gene are SGHKS and YYEKEE (reference sequence). CDR3 size: 20 residues. The receptor comes from a young man in good health and CMV-seronegative. Sequencing was done on a sample of PBMCs. This sequence joins TRBV5-5 and TRBJ2-5; the match to TRBD2 covers 16 bases. The CDR3 reads CASSLVPGLAGGPDSETQYF. CDR3 coding DNA: TGTGCCAGCAGCTTGGTCCCGGGACTAGCGGGGGGGCCGGATAGTGAGACCCAGTACTTC. The variable domain in full, completed from reference TRBV5-5 and TRBJ2-5, reads DAGVTQSPTHLIKTRGQQVTLRCSPISGHKSVSWYQQVLGQGPQFIFQYYEKEERGRGNFPDRFSARQFPNYSSELNVNALLLGDSALYLCASSLVPGLAGGPDSETQYFGPGTRLLVL.